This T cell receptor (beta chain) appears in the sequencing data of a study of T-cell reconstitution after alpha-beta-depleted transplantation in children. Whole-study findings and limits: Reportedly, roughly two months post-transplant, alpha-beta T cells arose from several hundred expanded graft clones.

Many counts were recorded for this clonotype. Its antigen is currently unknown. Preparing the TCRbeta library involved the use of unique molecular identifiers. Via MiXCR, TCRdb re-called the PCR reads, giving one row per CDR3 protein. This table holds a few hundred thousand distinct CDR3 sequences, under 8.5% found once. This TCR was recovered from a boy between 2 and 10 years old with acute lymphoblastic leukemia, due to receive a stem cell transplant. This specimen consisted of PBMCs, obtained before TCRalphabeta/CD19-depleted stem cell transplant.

CDR3 nucleotide sequence: TGTGCCAGCAGTTACTCGTTGACTAGCGGGGGGGCTCTGTTCTTC. This translates into CASSYSLTSGGALFF. This chain connects TRBV6-5 to TRBJ2-1; 14 bases fit TRBD2. V shed 0 bases and J 15 bases; nucleotides not matched to a gene: 7. The germline CDR1 and CDR2 sequences are MNHEY and SVGAGI. This CDR3 region has 15 residues.